This entry concerns a single T cell receptor (beta chain). The antigen remains unidentified. The sample belongs to a study of T cells in Graves' hyperthyroidism and ophthalmopathy. Notes on the study in general: Most clonotypes expanded in the thyroid (above 0.001) were also present in blood.

V was cut by 1 base and J by 4 bases, with 18 bases left in between. The CDR3 is 17 residues long. Germline V gene data show CDR1 as SGHTS and CDR2 as YDEGEE. RNA transcripts served as the template for amplifying TCR beta CDR3 regions. The study used the HTBI primer set for a first-round RT-PCR of the TCR CDR3. One entry per CDR3 protein, called by TCRdb with MiXCR from the multiplex PCR reads. Of around 250,000 distinct CDR3 sequences in the sample, approximately 14% are singletons; the top ten hold approximately 12%. Among the patients, aged 18 to 65, hyperthyroidism was newly diagnosed and had lasted under 2 months.

This rearrangement joins TRBV5-8 to TRBJ2-1; D gene ambiguous. This clonotype was obtained from a woman in her thirties or forties with Graves' hyperthyroidism that later progressed to Graves' ophthalmopathy. Sequencing was carried out using blood. CDR3 protein: CASSLKIGRSRYNEQFF. The CDR3 bases are TGTGCCAGCAGCTTGAAGATTGGACGGAGTAGATACAATGAGCAGTTCTTC.